This T cell receptor beta chain stems from a study of blood T cells in healthy people across ages. Alongside a J-beta primer mix, a sample-barcoded 5' primer served in a second PCR lasting about 7 to 11 cycles. TCRdb recomputed calls from the 5' RACE reads with MiXCR, one row per CDR3 protein. The sample holds over 750,000 distinct CDR3 sequences, roughly 25% seen once. Per germline, CDR1 MNHNY and CDR2 SVGAGI (reference sequence). The CDR3 covers 16 residues. V lost 8 bases to trimming and J lost 0 bases, with 17 bases between them. This clonotype has just a few counts. A further study also used this sample, focusing on T cells of mothers and their children. That work states: Samples came from a few healthy Caucasian mothers and their six children. Reads recorded for TCR beta CDR3 numbered over 9.5 million per mother and some 2.7 million per child.

The sample comprised blood. The sequence came from a boy aged 5-17 years in good health. The chain combines TRBV6-6 with TRBJ2-1; D call uncertain. The DNA for the CDR3 is TGTGCCAGCTGCCCGACTGCCCATTCCTCCTACAATGAGCAGTTCTTC. Its translation is CASCPTAHSSYNEQFF.